A single sample is the source of the 8 T cell receptor beta chains below, sequenced in a study of T and B cells in COVID-19 patients. Each TRB amplification used roughly 250-550 ng of genomic DNA from blood. BIOMED2 TRB-A/B primer pools were used in multiplex TRB PCR. TCRdb re-analysed the multiplex PCR reads in MiXCR, keeping a single row per CDR3 protein. The data contain 13,000 or so distinct CDR3 sequences, over 25% of them seen just once; the ten biggest clones take up over 6.5%. What was sequenced was blood. All receptors derive from a human donor who had recovered from COVID-19.

This clonotype was counted a few times. V and J are TRBV6-5 and TRBJ1-5; the match to TRBD1 covers 7 bases. The junction had 5 bases not matched to a gene; V was cut back by 6 bases and J by 6 bases. Germline V CDR1 and CDR2: MNHEY, SVGAGI. This CDR3 has 13 amino acids. The CDR3 DNA is TGTGCCAGCAGCCCGACAGGGATTCAGCCCCAGCATTTT. Translation: CASSPTGIQPQHF.

This clonotype was detected many times. The rearrangement uses TRBV11-1 and TRBJ1-1, with a weak D call TRBD1 (5 bases). This CDR3 has 18 residues. CDR1 is SGHAT, CDR2 FQDESV, per germline (reference sequence). V was trimmed by 1 base and J by 3 bases, leaving 21 bases between them. The CDR3 region has the DNA TGTGCCAGCAGCTTAGTGTCCGGGGCATGGAGCGCGGACACTGAAGCTTTCTTT. This sequence encodes CASSLVSGAWSADTEAFF.

By share, this clonotype ranks as medium-sized (0.01 to 0.1%). The rearrangement joins TRBV27 to TRBJ2-3; 9 bases line up with TRBD2. Germline V lookup: CDR1 MNHEY, CDR2 SMNVEV (reference sequence). CDR3 length: 15 residues. V was clipped by 8 bases and J by 5 bases; unmatched bases: 11. The CDR3 sequence: CASAGIAGVLDTQYF. CDR3 DNA sequence: TGTGCCAGCGCGGGAATAGCGGGAGTGTTAGATACGCAGTATTTT.

The rearrangement links TRBV15 to TRBJ1-5, with D perhaps matching TRBD1 (5 bases). Trimming pared 5 bases from V and 0 bases from J, leaving 8 bases between. This CDR3 region has 14 residues. The V gene's germline CDR1 is LNHNV and CDR2 YYDKDF (reference sequence). DNA for the CDR3: TGTGCCACCAGCTTGACAGTTAGCAATCAGCCCCAGCATTTT. Its translation is CATSLTVSNQPQHF.

This clonotype is labeled as medium-sized. The CDR3 sequence: CAWSSTGGNQPQHF. The CDR3 DNA is TGTGCCTGGAGTTCGACAGGGGGGAATCAGCCCCAGCATTTT. The rearrangement joins TRBV30 to TRBJ1-5; TRBD1 matches at 9 bases. The V segment lost 2 bases and the J segment 4 bases; nucleotides outside the gene matches: 3. The CDR3 runs to 14 residues. In germline, CDR1 is GTSNPN, CDR2 SVGIG (reference sequence).

The chain combines TRBV18 with TRBJ1-4; 8 bases fit TRBD1. This CDR3 comprises 15 residues. J lost 6 bases, V lost 5 bases, and 8 bases had no gene match. Germline V gives CDR1 KGHSH, CDR2 LQKENI. As DNA, the CDR3 is TGTGCCAGCTCATTTTACGGGACAGGAGATGAAAAACTGTTTTTT. Translated: CASSFYGTGDEKLFF.

This clonotype is deemed medium-sized. The chain carries TRBV5-6 and TRBJ2-1; 8 bases are a match to TRBD2. This CDR3 spans 14 amino acids. The junction had 2 bases not matched to a gene; V was cut back by 0 bases and J by 6 bases. The germline V gene encodes CDR1 SGHDT and CDR2 YYEEEE. The CDR3 sequence: CASSLAGTSNEQFF. DNA of the CDR3: TGTGCCAGCAGCTTGGCCGGGACTAGCAATGAGCAGTTCTTC.

DNA of the CDR3: TGTGCCAGTGGACAGGGGGATCCTGAAGCTTTCTTT. Protein: CASGQGDPEAFF. The chain is built from TRBV12-3 or TRBV12-4 and TRBJ1-1; 10 nucleotides line up with TRBD1. V shed 9 bases and J 6 bases; nucleotides not matched to a gene: 4. The CDR3 runs 12 residues.